This is a list of T cell receptor beta chains from one sample in a study of blood T cell repertoires in COVID-19. This table comes from immunoSEQ multiplex PCR, and its TCRdb copy is limited to in-frame clones, with some not included. The sample has 90,000 to 150,000 clones; about two thirds are singletons. The sample consisted of peripheral blood. These receptors all come from a human donor with acute or convalescent COVID-19. The donor label of this sample is uncertain. Each CDR3 is given with its conserved first and last residue. Fields, in order: V gene, J gene, clone size, D gene, CDR3 protein, CDR3 DNA. A D gene is named only where the DNA matches it firmly. Clone size is shown for a subset of rows, as once, few, many or a class of expanded clone.

>TRBV19|TRBJ1-2|NA|NA
CASSPRRWGNYGYTF
TGTGCCAGTAGTCCTCGGCGGTGGGGCAACTATGGCTACACCTTC
>TRBV24-1|TRBJ2-1|NA|NA
CATSDSFAAEEFF
TGTGCCACCAGTGATTCCTTCGCGGCAGAGGAGTTCTTC
>TRBV12-5|TRBJ1-4|NA|NA
CASGKGLGGEKLFF
TGTGCTAGTGGAAAAGGTCTAGGGGGTGAAAAACTGTTTTTT
>TRBV24-1|TRBJ2-3|once|TRBD2
CATSDLTSGGSGTDTQYF
TGTGCCACCAGTGATTTGACTAGCGGGGGCTCCGGCACAGATACGCAGTATTTT
>TRBV6-1|TRBJ1-5|few|NA
CASSERGNNQPQHF
TGTGCCAGCAGTGAAAGAGGAAACAATCAGCCCCAGCATTTT
>TRBV19|TRBJ1-5|many|TRBD1
CASTSAGGGNQPQHF
TGTGCCAGTACCTCAGCAGGGGGTGGGAATCAGCCCCAGCATTTT
>TRBV24-1|TRBJ2-3|NA|NA
CATSVGRLVDTDTQYF
TGTGCCACCAGTGTAGGGCGACTAGTCGACACAGATACGCAGTATTTT
>TRBV5-4|TRBJ2-7|NA|TRBD1
CASSAGQGPSYEQYF
TGTGCCAGCAGCGCCGGACAGGGCCCATCCTACGAGCAGTACTTC
>TRBV7-8|TRBJ1-2|NA|NA
CASSPRDTASYGYTF
TGTGCCAGCAGCCCCCGGGACACCGCAAGCTATGGCTACACCTTC
>TRBV9|TRBJ2-5|few|TRBD2
CASSARLAGGQETQYF
TGTGCCAGCAGCGCCAGACTAGCGGGGGGACAAGAGACCCAGTACTTC
>TRBV2|TRBJ1-1|NA|TRBD1
CASRGQGATEAFF
TGTGCCAGCAGAGGACAGGGGGCCACTGAAGCTTTCTTT
>TRBV7-9|TRBJ2-1|NA|TRBD1
CASSPGQGTYNEQFF
TGTGCCAGCAGCCCCGGACAGGGGACTTACAATGAGCAGTTCTTC
>TRBV24-1|TRBJ1-2|NA|TRBD1
CATSDSGTGNYGYTF
TGTGCCACCAGTGACTCCGGGACAGGGAACTATGGCTACACCTTC
>TRBV4-2|TRBJ1-2|NA|NA
CASSQDTGQGFDGYTF
TGTGCCAGCAGCCAAGATACAGGGCAGGGGTTTGACGGCTACACCTTC
>TRBV5-5|TRBJ1-2|NA|NA
CASSVDTDRFSYTF
TGTGCCAGCAGCGTCGACACCGACAGGTTCAGCTACACCTTC
>TRBV3-1/TRBV3-2|TRBJ1-6|NA|TRBD1
CASSQRGQNSPLHF
TGTGCCAGCAGCCAAAGGGGACAGAATTCACCCCTCCACTTT
>TRBV5-1|TRBJ2-5|once|NA
CASSLGVGGLYETQYF
TGCGCCAGCAGCTTGGGAGTCGGGGGTCTTTACGAGACCCAGTACTTC
>TRBV19|TRBJ2-5|NA|NA
CASSMGLQETQYF
TGTGCCAGTAGTATGGGACTTCAAGAGACCCAGTACTTC
>TRBV7-3|TRBJ2-2|NA|TRBD1
CASSPSLDRARTGELFF
TGTGCCAGCAGCCCCTCCCTGGACAGGGCGAGGACCGGGGAGCTGTTTTTT
>TRBV9|TRBJ1-6|NA|NA
CASSVGGEDSPLHF
TGTGCCAGCAGCGTAGGTGGGGAGGATTCACCCCTCCACTTT
>TRBV19|TRBJ1-5|NA|NA
CASRGQANNQPQHF
TGTGCCAGTAGGGGACAAGCGAACAATCAGCCCCAGCATTTT
>TRBV6-5|TRBJ1-1|NA|NA
CASRDREAFF
TGTGCCAGCAGGGACAGAGAAGCTTTCTTT
>TRBV3-1/TRBV3-2|TRBJ2-1|NA|NA
CASRSGSNEQFF
TGTGCCAGCAGAAGTGGGAGCAATGAGCAGTTCTTC
>TRBV5-1|TRBJ2-1|NA|NA
CASSLETSNPYNEQFF
TGCGCCAGCAGCTTGGAGACTAGTAATCCCTACAATGAGCAGTTCTTC
>TRBV3-1/TRBV3-2|TRBJ1-1|few|NA
CASSQETSGAFF
TGTGCCAGCAGCCAAGAGACTTCGGGAGCTTTCTTT
>TRBV11-2|TRBJ1-6|NA|TRBD1
CASSEGQGDSPLHF
TGTGCCAGCAGCGAGGGACAGGGTGATTCACCCCTCCACTTT
>TRBV29-1|TRBJ1-2|NA|TRBD1
CSVDRGQTNYGYTF
TGCAGCGTTGATAGGGGGCAGACTAACTATGGCTACACCTTC
>TRBV7-8|TRBJ1-5|NA|TRBD1
CASSSGTGHQPQHF
TGTGCCAGCAGCTCAGGGACAGGACATCAGCCCCAGCATTTT
>TRBV12-3/TRBV12-4|TRBJ1-6|once|NA
CASSLDSHSPLHF
TGTGCCAGCAGTTTAGACAGTCATTCACCCCTCCACTTT
>TRBV5-1|TRBJ2-3|once|TRBD2
CASSLATTSGVGDTQYF
TGCGCCAGCAGCTTGGCCACTACTAGCGGGGTTGGAGATACGCAGTATTTT
>TRBV5-1|TRBJ2-7|NA|NA
CASRHGDYEQYF
TGCGCCAGCAGACACGGGGACTACGAGCAGTACTTC
>TRBV24-1|TRBJ1-5|NA|TRBD1
CATSAGTGVSNQPQHF
TGTGCCACCAGTGCCGGGACAGGGGTTAGCAATCAGCCCCAGCATTTT
>TRBV19|TRBJ2-1|NA|TRBD2
CASSSWTSGGENEQFF
TGTGCCAGTAGTTCATGGACTAGCGGGGGGGAAAATGAGCAGTTCTTC
>TRBV11-2|TRBJ2-3|NA|TRBD2
CASSPGGPGDTQYF
TGTGCCAGCAGCCCGGGGGGGCCGGGTGATACGCAGTATTTT
>TRBV10-2|TRBJ1-5|NA|TRBD1
CATRGQGNQPQHF
TGCGCCACCAGGGGACAGGGGAATCAGCCCCAGCATTTT
>TRBV6-5|TRBJ2-3|once|TRBD2
CASRLPAGGTDTQYF
TGTGCCAGCAGGCTCCCGGCGGGGGGTACAGATACGCAGTATTTT
>TRBV19|TRBJ2-2|NA|NA
CASRGVANTGELFF
TGTGCCAGTAGGGGCGTTGCGAACACCGGGGAGCTGTTTTTT
>TRBV6-5|TRBJ1-6|once|NA
CASRPKNSPLHF
TGTGCCAGCAGACCTAAGAATTCACCCCTCCACTTT
>TRBV10-3|TRBJ1-2|NA|TRBD1
CATGTGTNYGYTF
TGTGCCACCGGGACAGGGACCAACTATGGCTACACCTTC
>TRBV5-6|TRBJ2-2|NA|NA
CASSPGTGELFF
TGTGCCAGCAGCCCGGGGACCGGGGAGCTGTTTTTT
>TRBV30|TRBJ1-5|NA|TRBD1
CAWSGQGEQPQHF
TGTGCCTGGAGTGGACAGGGGGAACAGCCCCAGCATTTT
>TRBV7-9|TRBJ1-6|NA|NA
CASSLEQGNSPLHF
TGTGCCAGCAGCTTAGAACAGGGTAATTCACCCCTCCACTTT
>TRBV9|TRBJ2-6|NA|NA
CASSATGTTGANVLTF
TGTGCCAGCAGCGCAACAGGGACTACTGGGGCCAACGTCCTGACTTTC
>TRBV9|TRBJ2-3|NA|TRBD2
CASSGGSGGSDTQYF
TGTGCCAGCAGCGGCGGGTCGGGGGGATCGGATACGCAGTATTTT
>TRBV11-3|TRBJ2-1|NA|NA
CARPLEVPSFGEQFF
TGTGCCAGACCTCTAGAGGTTCCTTCCTTCGGTGAGCAGTTCTTC
>TRBV30|TRBJ1-1|few|NA
CAWSVVNTEAFF
TGTGCCTGGAGTGTCGTGAACACTGAAGCTTTCTTT
>TRBV6-1|TRBJ1-6|NA|NA
CASSEGTLRGLHF
TGTGCCAGCAGTGAAGGGACACTAAGAGGACTCCACTTT
>TRBV15|TRBJ2-4|NA|TRBD1
CATSRDGTGFKNIQYF
TGTGCCACCAGCAGGGACGGGACAGGGTTTAAAAACATTCAGTACTTC
>TRBV6-5|TRBJ1-3|NA|NA
CASGRDFSGNTIYF
TGTGCCAGCGGCAGGGACTTCTCTGGAAACACCATATATTTT